This TCR beta chain was recorded in a study of shared clonotypes between healthy human individuals. Study findings and constraints: The generation probabilities recorded for non-shared clonotypes fell below those of clonotypes shared by all four donors.

Original methodology: Sequence data from immunoSEQ were junction-only and lacked quality scores; consequently, filtering differed. The assay was immunoSEQ multiplex PCR, and TCRdb's table has in-frame clones only and misses some. V and J calls and clone size are given by that table; D and trimming were obtained from the DNA. Seen here are approximately 1.5 million clones, 95% to 99% observed once, and the top ten hold around 0.45%. The CDR3 spans 14 residues. V was trimmed by 5 bases and J by 8 bases, leaving 15 bases between them. Per germline, CDR1 MNHEY and CDR2 SMNVEV (reference sequence). Comments on this clone: Its antigen is not identified.

The sequencing input was naive CD4+ T cells sorted from blood. This sample's subset: CD45RA+ positively selected. The TCR comes from a man aged 30 to 39 in good health. The chain uses TRBV27 and TRBJ1-4; TRBD1 might be the D (5 bases). The CDR3: CASSLGTLGEKLFF. DNA for the CDR3: TGTGCCAGCAGTCTCGGGACTCTGGGCGAAAAACTGTTTTTT.